Given below is one TCR beta chain in context. CDR1 is SEHNR and CDR2 is FQNEAQ in the germline V gene (reference sequence). The V and J ends lost 0 bases and 2 bases, in that order; junction bases with no gene match: 1. The CDR3 has 15 amino acids. The data originate from a study of blood T cell repertoires in COVID-19. Turning to the study itself: The United States, Italy and Spain were the sources of the acute and convalescent COVID-19 samples.

Participants were aged roughly 18 to 89 years from approximately 23 US areas. Cohort placement rested on clinical history that participants reported themselves. Authors' analysis steps: How many nucleated cells were present was estimated from reference gene primer amplification. Measured with immunoSEQ multiplex PCR; TCRdb has only the in-frame clones, and not every one. The DNA was the basis for D and trimming; V, J and clone size are from that table. The table shows 300,000 to 350,000 clones, with roughly 90% occurring only once. Sequencing was carried out using PBMCs or T cells enriched from blood (not recorded which). The V call is TRBV7-9, the J call TRBJ2-1; TRBD2 aligns across 7 bases. This TCR came from a woman aged 25 to 45 who had recovered from COVID-19. This CDR3 reads CASSLAGGPYNEQFF. CDR3 nucleotide sequence: TGTGCCAGCAGCTTAGCGGGAGGGCCCTACAATGAGCAGTTCTTC.